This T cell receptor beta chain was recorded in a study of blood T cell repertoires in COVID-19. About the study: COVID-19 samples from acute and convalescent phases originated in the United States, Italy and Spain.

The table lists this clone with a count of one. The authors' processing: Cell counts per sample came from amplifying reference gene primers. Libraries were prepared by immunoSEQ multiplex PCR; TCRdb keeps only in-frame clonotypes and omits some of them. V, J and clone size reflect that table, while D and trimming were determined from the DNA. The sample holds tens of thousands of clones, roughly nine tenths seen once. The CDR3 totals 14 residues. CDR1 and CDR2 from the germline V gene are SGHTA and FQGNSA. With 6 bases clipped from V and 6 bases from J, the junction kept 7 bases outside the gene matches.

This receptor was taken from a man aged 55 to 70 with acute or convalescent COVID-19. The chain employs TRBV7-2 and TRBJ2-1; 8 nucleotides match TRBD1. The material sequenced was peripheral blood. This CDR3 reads CASRSTGGFNEQFF. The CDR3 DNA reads TGTGCCAGCAGGTCCACAGGGGGTTTCAATGAGCAGTTCTTC.